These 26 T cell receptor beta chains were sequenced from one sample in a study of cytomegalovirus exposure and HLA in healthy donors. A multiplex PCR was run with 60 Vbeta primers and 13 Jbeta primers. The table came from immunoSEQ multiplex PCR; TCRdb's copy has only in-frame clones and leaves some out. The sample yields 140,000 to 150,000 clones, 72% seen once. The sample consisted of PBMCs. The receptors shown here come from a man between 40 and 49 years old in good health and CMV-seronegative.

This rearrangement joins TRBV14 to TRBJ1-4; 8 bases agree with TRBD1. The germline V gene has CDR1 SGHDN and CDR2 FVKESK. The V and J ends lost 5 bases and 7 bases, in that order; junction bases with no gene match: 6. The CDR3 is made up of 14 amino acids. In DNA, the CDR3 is TGTGCCAGCAGCACGGACAGGGTGCCTGAAAAACTGTTTTTT. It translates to CASSTDRVPEKLFF.

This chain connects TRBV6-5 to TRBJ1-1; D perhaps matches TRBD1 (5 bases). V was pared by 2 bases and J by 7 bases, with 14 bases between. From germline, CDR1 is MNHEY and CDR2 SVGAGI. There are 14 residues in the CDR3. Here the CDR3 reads CASSYRAWGGEAFF. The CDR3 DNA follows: TGTGCCAGCAGTTACAGGGCCTGGGGGGGTGAAGCTTTCTTT.

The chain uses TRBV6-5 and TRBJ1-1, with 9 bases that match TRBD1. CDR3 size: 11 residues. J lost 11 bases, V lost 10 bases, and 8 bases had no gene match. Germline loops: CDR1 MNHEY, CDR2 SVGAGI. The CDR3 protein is CATTDRGRAFF. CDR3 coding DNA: TGTGCCACTACGGACAGGGGTCGGGCTTTCTTT.

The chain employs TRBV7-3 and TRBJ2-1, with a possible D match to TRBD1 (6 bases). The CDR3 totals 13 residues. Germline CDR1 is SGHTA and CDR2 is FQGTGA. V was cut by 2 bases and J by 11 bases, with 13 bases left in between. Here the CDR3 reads CASSLGRQAQQFF. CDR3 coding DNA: TGTGCCAGCAGCTTAGGACGACAGGCCCAGCAGTTCTTC.

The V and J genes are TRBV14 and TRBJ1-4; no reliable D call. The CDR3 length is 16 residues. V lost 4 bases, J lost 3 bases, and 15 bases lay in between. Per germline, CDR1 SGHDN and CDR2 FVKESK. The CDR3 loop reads CASSPGFGAPNEKLFF. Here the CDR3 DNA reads TGTGCCAGCAGCCCGGGTTTCGGTGCCCCTAATGAAAAACTGTTTTTT. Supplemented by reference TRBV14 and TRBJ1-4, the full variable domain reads EAGVTQFPSHSVIEKGQTVTLRCDPISGHDNLYWYRRVMGKEIKFLLHFVKESKQDESGMPNNRFLAERTGGTYSTLKVQPAELEDSGVYFCASSPGFGAPNEKLFFGSGTQLSVL.

The CDR3 loop reads CASSFGQGVGKNIQYF. CDR3 sequence (DNA): TGCGCCAGCAGCTTTGGACAGGGGGTAGGCAAAAACATTCAGTACTTC. V usage is TRBV5-1 and J usage is TRBJ2-4, with 10 bases lining up with TRBD1. The ends lost 2 bases at V and 3 bases at J; junction bases unmatched: 5. The germline V gene has CDR1 SGHRS and CDR2 YFSETQ. This CDR3 comprises 16 residues.

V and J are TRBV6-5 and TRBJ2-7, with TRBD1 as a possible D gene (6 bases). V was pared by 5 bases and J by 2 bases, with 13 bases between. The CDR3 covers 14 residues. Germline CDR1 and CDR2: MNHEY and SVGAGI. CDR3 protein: CASSKDRFPYEQYF. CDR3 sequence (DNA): TGTGCCAGCAGTAAAGACAGGTTTCCCTACGAGCAGTACTTC.

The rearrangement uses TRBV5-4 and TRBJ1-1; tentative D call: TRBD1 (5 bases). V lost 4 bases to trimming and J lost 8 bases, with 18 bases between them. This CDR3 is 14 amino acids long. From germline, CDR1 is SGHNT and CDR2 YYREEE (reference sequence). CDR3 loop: CASSTGRDGGEAFF. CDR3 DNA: TGTGCCAGCAGCACGGGGAGGGACGGGGGAGAAGCTTTCTTT. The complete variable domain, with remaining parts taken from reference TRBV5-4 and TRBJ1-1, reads ETGVTQSPTHLIKTRGQQVTLRCSSQSGHNTVSWYQQALGQGPQFIFQYYREEENGRGNFPPRFSGLQFPNYSSELNVNALELDDSALYLCASSTGRDGGEAFFGQGTRLTVV.

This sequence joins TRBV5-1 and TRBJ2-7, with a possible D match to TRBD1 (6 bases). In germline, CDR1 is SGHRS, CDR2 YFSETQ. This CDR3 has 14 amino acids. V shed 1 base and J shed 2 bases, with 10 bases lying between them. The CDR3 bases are TGCGCCAGCAGCTTGCAGGGGTCCCCCTACGAGCAGTACTTC. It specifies CASSLQGSPYEQYF.

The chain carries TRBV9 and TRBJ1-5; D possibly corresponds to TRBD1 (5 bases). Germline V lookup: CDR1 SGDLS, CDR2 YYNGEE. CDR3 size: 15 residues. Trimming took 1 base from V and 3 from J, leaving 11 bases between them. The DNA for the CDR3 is TGTGCCAGCAGCGTATATGACAGCCCCAATCAGCCCCAGCATTTT. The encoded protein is CASSVYDSPNQPQHF.

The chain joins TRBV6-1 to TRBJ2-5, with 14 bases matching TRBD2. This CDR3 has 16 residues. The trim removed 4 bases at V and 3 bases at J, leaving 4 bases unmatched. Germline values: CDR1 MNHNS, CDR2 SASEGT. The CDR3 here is CASSGQGLAGEETQYF. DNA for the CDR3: TGTGCCAGCAGTGGCCAGGGACTAGCGGGAGAAGAGACCCAGTACTTC.

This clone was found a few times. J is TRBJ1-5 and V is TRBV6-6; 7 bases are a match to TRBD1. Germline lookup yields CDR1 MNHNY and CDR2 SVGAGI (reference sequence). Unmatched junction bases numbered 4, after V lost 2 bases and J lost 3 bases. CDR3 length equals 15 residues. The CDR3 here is CASSYEGGSNQPQHF. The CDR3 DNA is TGTGCCAGCAGTTACGAAGGGGGCTCCAATCAGCCCCAGCATTTT.

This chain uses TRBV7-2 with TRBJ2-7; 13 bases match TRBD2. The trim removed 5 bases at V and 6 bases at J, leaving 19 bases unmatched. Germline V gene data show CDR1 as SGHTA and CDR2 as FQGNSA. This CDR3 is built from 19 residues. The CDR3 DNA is TGTGCCAGCAGCCGCAAACTAGCGGGAGGGCCTCGGTTTCCCCGCGAGCAGTACTTC. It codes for CASSRKLAGGPRFPREQYF.

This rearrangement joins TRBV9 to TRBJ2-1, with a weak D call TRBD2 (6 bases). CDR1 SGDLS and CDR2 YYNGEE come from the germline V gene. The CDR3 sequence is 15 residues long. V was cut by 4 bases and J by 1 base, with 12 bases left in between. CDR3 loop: CASSPRTNSYNEQFF. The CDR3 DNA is TGTGCCAGCAGCCCACGGACTAATTCCTACAATGAGCAGTTCTTC.

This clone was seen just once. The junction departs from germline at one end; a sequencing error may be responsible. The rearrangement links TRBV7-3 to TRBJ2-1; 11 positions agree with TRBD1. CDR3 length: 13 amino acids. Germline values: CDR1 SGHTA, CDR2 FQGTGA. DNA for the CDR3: TGTGCCAGCAGCCCCGGACAGGGGGCGAGGATGATCTTC. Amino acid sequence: CASSPGQGARMIF.

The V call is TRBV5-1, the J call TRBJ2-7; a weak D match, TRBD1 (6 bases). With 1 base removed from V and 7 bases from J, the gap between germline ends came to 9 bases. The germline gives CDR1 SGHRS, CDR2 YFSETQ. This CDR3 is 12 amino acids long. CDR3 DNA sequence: TGCGCCAGCAGCTTGCCAGGGGTTGAGCAGTACTTC. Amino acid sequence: CASSLPGVEQYF.

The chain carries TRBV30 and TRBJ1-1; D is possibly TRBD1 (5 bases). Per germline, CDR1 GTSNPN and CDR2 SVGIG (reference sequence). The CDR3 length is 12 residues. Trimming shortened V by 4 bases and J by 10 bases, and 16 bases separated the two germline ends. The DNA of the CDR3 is TGTGCCTGGACCCCGGGGGAGGGGCCAGCTTTCTTT. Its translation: CAWTPGEGPAFF.

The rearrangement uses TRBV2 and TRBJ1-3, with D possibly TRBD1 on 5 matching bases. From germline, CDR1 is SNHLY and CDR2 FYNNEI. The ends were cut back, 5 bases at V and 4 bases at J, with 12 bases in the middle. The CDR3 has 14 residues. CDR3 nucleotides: TGTGCCAGCAGTTCAGCAGGGCTGGGAAACACCATATATTTT. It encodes CASSSAGLGNTIYF.

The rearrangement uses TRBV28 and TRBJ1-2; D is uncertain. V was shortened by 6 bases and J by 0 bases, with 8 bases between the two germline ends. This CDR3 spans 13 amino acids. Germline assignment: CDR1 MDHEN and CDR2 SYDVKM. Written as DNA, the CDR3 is TGTGCCAGCAGCTCCGGGACTAACTATGGCTACACCTTC. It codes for CASSSGTNYGYTF.

CDR3 sequence: CASSLPTGARRFSGGEQFF. The CDR3 DNA reads as TGTGCCAGCAGTTTACCCACTGGGGCAAGGAGGTTTAGCGGGGGGGAACAGTTCTTC. The rearrangement links TRBV28 to TRBJ2-1; 11 bases match TRBD2. Germline values: CDR1 MDHEN, CDR2 SYDVKM. V lost 2 bases and J lost 13; bases outside the gene matches: 22. The CDR3 loop spans 19 amino acids.

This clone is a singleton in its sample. The CDR3 sequence is CASRQGENSPLHF. CDR3 nucleotides: TGTGCCAGCAGACAGGGAGAGAATTCACCCCTCCACTTT. This sequence joins TRBV6-5 and TRBJ1-6, with D possibly matching TRBD1 (6 bases). Germline V lookup: CDR1 MNHEY, CDR2 SVGAGI. The ends were cut back, 6 bases at V and 7 bases at J, with 10 bases in the middle. The CDR3 spans 13 residues.

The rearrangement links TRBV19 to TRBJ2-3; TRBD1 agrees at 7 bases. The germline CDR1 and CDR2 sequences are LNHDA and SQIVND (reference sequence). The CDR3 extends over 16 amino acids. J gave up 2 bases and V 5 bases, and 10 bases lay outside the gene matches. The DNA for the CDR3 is TGTGCCAGTAGTGGGGCAAGGACAGGAGACACAGATACGCAGTATTTT. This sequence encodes CASSGARTGDTDTQYF.

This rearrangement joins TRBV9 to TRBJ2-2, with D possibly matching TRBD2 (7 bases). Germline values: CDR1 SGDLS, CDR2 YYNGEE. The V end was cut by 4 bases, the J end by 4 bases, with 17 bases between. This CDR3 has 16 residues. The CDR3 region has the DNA TGTGCCAGCAGCCCCATGGGGGGGGCGGGCACCGGGGAGCTGTTTTTT. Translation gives CASSPMGGAGTGELFF.

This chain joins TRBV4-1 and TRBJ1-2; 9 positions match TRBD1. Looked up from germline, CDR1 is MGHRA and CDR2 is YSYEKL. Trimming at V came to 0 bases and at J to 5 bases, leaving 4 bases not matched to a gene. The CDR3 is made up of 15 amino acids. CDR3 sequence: CASSQDLGTGYGYTF. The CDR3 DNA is TGCGCCAGCAGCCAAGATCTGGGGACAGGGTATGGCTACACCTTC.

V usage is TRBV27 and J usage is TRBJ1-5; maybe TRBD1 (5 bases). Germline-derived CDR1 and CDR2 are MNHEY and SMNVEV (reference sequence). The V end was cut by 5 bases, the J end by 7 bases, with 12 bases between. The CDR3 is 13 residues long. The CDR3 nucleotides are TGTGCCAGCAGTACAGGCGTCAGACAGCCCCAGCATTTT. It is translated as CASSTGVRQPQHF.

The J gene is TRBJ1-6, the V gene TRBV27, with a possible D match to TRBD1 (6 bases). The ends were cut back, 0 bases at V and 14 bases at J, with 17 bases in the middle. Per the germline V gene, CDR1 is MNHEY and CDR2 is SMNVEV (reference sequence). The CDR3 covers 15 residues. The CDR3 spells CASSLSAGTPCTLHF. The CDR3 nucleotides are TGTGCCAGCAGTTTATCGGCCGGGACACCCTGCACCCTCCACTTT.